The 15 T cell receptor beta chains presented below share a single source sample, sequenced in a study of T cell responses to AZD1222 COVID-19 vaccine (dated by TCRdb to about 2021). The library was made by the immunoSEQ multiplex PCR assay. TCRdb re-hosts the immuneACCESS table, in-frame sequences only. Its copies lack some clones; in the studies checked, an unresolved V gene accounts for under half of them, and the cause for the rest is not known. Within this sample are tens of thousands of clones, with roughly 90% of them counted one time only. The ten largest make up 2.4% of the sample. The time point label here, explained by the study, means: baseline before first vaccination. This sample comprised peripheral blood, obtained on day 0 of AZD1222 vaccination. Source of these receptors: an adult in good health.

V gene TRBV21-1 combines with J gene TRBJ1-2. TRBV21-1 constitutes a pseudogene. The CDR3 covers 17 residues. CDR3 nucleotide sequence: TGTGCCAGCAGCAAAGGTGAAAGGAGGGGAGCTAACTATGGCTACACCTTC. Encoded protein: CASSKGERRGANYGYTF.

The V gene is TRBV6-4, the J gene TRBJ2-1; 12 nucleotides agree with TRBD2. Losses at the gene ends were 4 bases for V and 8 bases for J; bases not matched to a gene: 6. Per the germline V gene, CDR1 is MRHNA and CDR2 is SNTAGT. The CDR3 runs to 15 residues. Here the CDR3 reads CASSVLAGGVDEQFF. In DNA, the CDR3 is TGTGCCAGCAGTGTACTAGCGGGGGGCGTGGATGAGCAGTTCTTC.

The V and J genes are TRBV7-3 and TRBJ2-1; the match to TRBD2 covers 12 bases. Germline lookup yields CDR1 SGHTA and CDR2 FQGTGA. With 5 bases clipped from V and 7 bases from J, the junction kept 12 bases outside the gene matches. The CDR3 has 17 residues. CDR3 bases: TGTGCCAGCAGCAACAGGTCTAGCGGGAGGGCCGGGAATGAGCAGTTCTTC. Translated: CASSNRSSGRAGNEQFF. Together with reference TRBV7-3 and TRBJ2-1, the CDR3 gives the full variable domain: GAGVSQTPSNKVTEKGKYVELRCDPISGHTALYWYRQSLGQGPEFLIYFQGTGAADDSGLPNDRFFAVRPEGSVSTLKIQRTERGDSAVYLCASSNRSSGRAGNEQFFGPGTRLTVL.

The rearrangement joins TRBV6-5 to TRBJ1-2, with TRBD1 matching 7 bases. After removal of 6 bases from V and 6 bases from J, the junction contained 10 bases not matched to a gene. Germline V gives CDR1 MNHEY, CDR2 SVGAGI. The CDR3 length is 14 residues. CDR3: CASRLKQGRNGYTF. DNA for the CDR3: TGTGCCAGCAGACTAAAACAGGGGCGCAATGGCTACACCTTC.

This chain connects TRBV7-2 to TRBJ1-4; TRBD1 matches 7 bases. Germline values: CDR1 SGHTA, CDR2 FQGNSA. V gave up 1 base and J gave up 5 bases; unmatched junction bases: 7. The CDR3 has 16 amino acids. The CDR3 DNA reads TGTGCCAGCAGCTTAGGAGGGACAGCCATCAATGAAAAACTGTTTTTT. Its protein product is CASSLGGTAINEKLFF.

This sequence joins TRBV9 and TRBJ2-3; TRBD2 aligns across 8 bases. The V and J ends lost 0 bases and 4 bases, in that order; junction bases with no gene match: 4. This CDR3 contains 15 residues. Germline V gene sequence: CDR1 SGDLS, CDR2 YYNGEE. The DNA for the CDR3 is TGTGCCAGCAGCGTAGGCGGGGGGACTCCAGATACGCAGTATTTT. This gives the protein CASSVGGGTPDTQYF.

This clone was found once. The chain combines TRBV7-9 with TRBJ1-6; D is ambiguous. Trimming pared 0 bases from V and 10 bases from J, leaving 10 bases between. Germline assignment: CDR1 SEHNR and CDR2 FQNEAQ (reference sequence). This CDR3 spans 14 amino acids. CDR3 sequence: CASSLAEGSSPLHF. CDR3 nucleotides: TGTGCCAGCAGCTTAGCTGAGGGTAGCTCACCCCTCCACTTT.

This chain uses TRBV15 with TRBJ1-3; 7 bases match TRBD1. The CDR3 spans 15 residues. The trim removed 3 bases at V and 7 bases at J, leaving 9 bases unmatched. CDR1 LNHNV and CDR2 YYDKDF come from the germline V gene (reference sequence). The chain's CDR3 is CATSSAGQTFNTIYF. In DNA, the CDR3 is TGTGCCACCAGCAGTGCGGGACAGACTTTTAACACCATATATTTT.

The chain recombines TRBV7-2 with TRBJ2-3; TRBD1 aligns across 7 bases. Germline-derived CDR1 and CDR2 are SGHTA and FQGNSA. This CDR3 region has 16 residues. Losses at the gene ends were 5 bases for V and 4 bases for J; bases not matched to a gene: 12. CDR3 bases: TGTGCCAGCAGCCCCCGACAGGGTTTGGGGGCAGATACGCAGTATTTT. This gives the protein CASSPRQGLGADTQYF. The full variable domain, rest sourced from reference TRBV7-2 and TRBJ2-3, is GAGVSQSPSNKVTEKGKDVELRCDPISGHTALYWYRQSLGQGLEFLIYFQGNSAPDKSGLPSDRFSAERTGGSVSTLTIQRTQQEDSAVYLCASSPRQGLGADTQYFGPGTRLTVL.

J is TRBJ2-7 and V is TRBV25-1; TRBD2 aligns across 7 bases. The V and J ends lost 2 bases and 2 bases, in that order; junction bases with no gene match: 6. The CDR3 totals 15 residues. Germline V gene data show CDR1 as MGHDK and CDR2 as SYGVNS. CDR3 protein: CASSEPGGLTYEQYF. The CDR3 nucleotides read TGTGCCAGCAGTGAACCGGGGGGACTCACCTACGAGCAGTACTTC.

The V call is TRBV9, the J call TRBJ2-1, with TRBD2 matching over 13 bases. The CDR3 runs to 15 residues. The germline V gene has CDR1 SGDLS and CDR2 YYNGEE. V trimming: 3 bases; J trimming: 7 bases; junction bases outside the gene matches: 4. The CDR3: CASSDGLAGDNEQFF. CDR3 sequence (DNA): TGTGCCAGCAGCGACGGACTAGCGGGAGATAATGAGCAGTTCTTC.

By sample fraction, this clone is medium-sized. CDR3 DNA sequence: TGTGCCAGCAGTGAATCGACTAGCGGGAGCGATGAGCAGTTCTTC. Translation gives CASSESTSGSDEQFF. This chain connects TRBV6-1 to TRBJ2-1; 12 bases are shared with TRBD2. Germline assignment: CDR1 MNHNS and CDR2 SASEGT. This CDR3 spans 15 amino acids. J gave up 8 bases and V 2 bases, and 4 bases lay outside the gene matches.

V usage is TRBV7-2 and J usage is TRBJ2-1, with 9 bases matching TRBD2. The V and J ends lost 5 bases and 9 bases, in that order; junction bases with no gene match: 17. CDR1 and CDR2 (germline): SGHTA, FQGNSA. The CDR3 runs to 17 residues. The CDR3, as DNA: TGTGCCAGCAGCCCTCCAGGAGCGGGGGGCCGCCGGGGTGAGCAGTTCTTC. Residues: CASSPPGAGGRRGEQFF.

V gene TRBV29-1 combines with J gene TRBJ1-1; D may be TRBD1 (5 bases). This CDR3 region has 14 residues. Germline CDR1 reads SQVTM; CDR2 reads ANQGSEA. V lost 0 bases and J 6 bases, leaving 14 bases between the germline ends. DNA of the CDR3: TGCAGCGTTGAAGATGCCGGGGCCGCCCCTGAAGCTTTCTTT. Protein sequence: CSVEDAGAAPEAFF.

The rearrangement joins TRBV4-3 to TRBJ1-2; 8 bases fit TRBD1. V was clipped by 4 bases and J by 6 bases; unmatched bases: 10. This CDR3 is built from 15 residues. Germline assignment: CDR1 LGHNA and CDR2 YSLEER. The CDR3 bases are TGCGCCAGCAGCCCAACCGGACAGGGTGTCAATGGCTACACCTTC. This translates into CASSPTGQGVNGYTF.